This entry lists 18 T cell receptor beta chains sequenced from one sample in a study of control samples from healthy donors and cancer patients. Sequenced by immunoSEQ multiplex PCR; TCRdb stores in-frame clones only, minus some. Of 65,000 to 95,000 clones in the sample, approximately 91% are singletons; the top ten hold 6.5% to 8.5%. The sequencing input was blood. The receptors were sampled from a man aged 45-65 years in good health.

The V and J genes are TRBV15 and TRBJ1-1; 7 bases agree with TRBD1. The trim removed 10 bases at V and 0 bases at J, leaving 11 bases unmatched. The CDR3 length is 15 residues. Germline values: CDR1 LNHNV, CDR2 YYDKDF (reference sequence). The CDR3 nucleotides are TGTGCCATAGGAGACAGGGATCAGATGAACACTGAAGCTTTCTTT. Protein: CAIGDRDQMNTEAFF.

The V and J genes are TRBV20-1 and TRBJ1-2; D unclear. The germline V gene encodes CDR1 DFQATT and CDR2 SNEGSKA (reference sequence). The CDR3 extends over 10 amino acids. CDR3 in DNA: TGCAGCACCCCCAACCAGGGCTACACCTTC. It yields the protein CSTPNQGYTF.

V gene TRBV19 combines with J gene TRBJ1-4; weak D call: TRBD1 (5 bases). The ends were cut back, 10 bases at V and 0 bases at J, with 15 bases in the middle. CDR3 length equals 15 residues. Germline-derived CDR1 and CDR2 are LNHDA and SQIVND (reference sequence). CDR3 region: CATEDSRPTNEKLFF. The DNA for the CDR3 is TGTGCCACAGAAGACAGTAGGCCAACTAATGAAAAACTGTTTTTT.

J is TRBJ1-1 and V is TRBV29-1; D is perhaps TRBD1 (6 bases). V lost 2 bases to trimming and J lost 1 base, with 11 bases between them. The CDR3 spans 14 residues. CDR1 and CDR2 from the germline V gene are SQVTM and ANQGSEA. As DNA, the CDR3 is TGCAGCGTTGAAAAGGGAGGGGGGAACACTGAAGCTTTCTTT. Translated, it gives CSVEKGGGNTEAFF.

The rearrangement links TRBV12-3 or TRBV12-4 to TRBJ2-7; no firm D call. This CDR3 has 12 residues. Deletions cut 8 bases from V and 2 bases from J, with 10 bases between. The CDR3, as DNA: TGTGCCAGCTCCCACGGCCCCTACGAGCAGTACTTC. Protein product: CASSHGPYEQYF.

The chain has TRBV10-2 and TRBJ2-1, with 10 bases identical to TRBD1. The CDR3 extends over 15 amino acids. J gave up 6 bases and V 2 bases, and 4 bases lay outside the gene matches. Germline V gene data show CDR1 as WSHSY and CDR2 as SAAADI. Here the CDR3 DNA reads TGCGCCAGCAGTGAGCCTTGGGACAGGGGCAATGAGCAGTTCTTC. Amino acids: CASSEPWDRGNEQFF.

The CDR3 reads CASKGGPNEKLFF. The CDR3 DNA sequence: TGTGCCAGCAAGGGCGGACCTAATGAAAAACTGTTTTTT. The chain has TRBV14 and TRBJ1-4, with D uncertain. The CDR3 runs to 13 residues. V lost 7 bases and J 3 bases, leaving 9 bases between the germline ends. Per germline, CDR1 SGHDN and CDR2 FVKESK.

The DNA for the CDR3 is TGTGCCAGCAGCCAAGATTGGGCAGAAGGGCCCCAGCATTTT. It yields the protein CASSQDWAEGPQHF. The chain recombines TRBV3-1 (or the pseudogene TRBV3-2) with TRBJ1-5; D unclear. Deletions cut 0 bases from V and 9 bases from J, with 12 bases between. Germline loops: CDR1 LGHDT, CDR2 YNNKEL (reference sequence). This CDR3 spans 14 amino acids.

The CDR3: CASSSGQFYNEQFF. Here the CDR3 DNA reads TGTGCCAGCAGCTCCGGACAGTTTTACAATGAGCAGTTCTTC. The chain couples TRBV5-6 to TRBJ2-1; D is possibly TRBD1 (6 bases). Germline-derived CDR1 and CDR2 are SGHDT and YYEEEE. The CDR3 runs 14 residues. Trimming removed 3 bases from V and 4 bases from J, with 11 bases in between.

V usage is TRBV5-4 and J usage is TRBJ1-2; D gene ambiguous. This CDR3 has 14 amino acids. Trimming cost V 2 bases and J 8 bases, with 16 bases left between them. Looked up from germline, CDR1 is SGHNT and CDR2 is YYREEE (reference sequence). The CDR3 reads CASSFGGGFYGYTF. For the CDR3, the DNA is TGTGCCAGCAGCTTTGGTGGAGGGTTCTACGGCTACACCTTC.

J is TRBJ1-1 and V is TRBV20-1; maybe TRBD1 (6 bases). Germline V gene sequence: CDR1 DFQATT, CDR2 SNEGSKA (reference sequence). V lost 6 bases and J lost 7, with 12 bases in between. CDR3 length: 11 residues. The CDR3 protein is CSAPGTHEAFF. CDR3 bases: TGCAGTGCACCCGGGACACATGAAGCTTTCTTT.

As concerns this clone: The junction departs from the called germline gene at one end, perhaps through a read error. This sample also contains other DNA sequences that code for the same CDR3. The chain's CDR3 is CASSEYRGEGTEAFF. In DNA, the CDR3 is TGCGCCAGTAGTGAGTACAGGGGAGAGGGCACTGAAGCTTTCTTT. The chain is built from TRBV10-1 and TRBJ1-1, with 7 bases that match TRBD1. The CDR3 loop spans 15 amino acids. The germline V gene has CDR1 WNHNN and CDR2 SYGVQD (reference sequence).

V gene TRBV6-1 combines with J gene TRBJ2-3; D is perhaps TRBD1 or TRBD2 (5 bases each). V lost 2 bases and J 8 bases, leaving 17 bases between the germline ends. Looked up from germline, CDR1 is MNHNS and CDR2 is SASEGT. CDR3 length: 15 amino acids. The CDR3 coding sequence is TGTGCCAGCAGTGAACGAGGGGACGGGGCAGGTACGCAGTATTTT. Protein sequence: CASSERGDGAGTQYF.

The V gene is TRBV19, the J gene TRBJ2-6; tentatively, D is TRBD1 (6 bases). There are 16 residues in the CDR3. Deletions cut 6 bases from V and 0 bases from J, with 12 bases between. CDR1 LNHDA and CDR2 SQIVND come from the germline V gene (reference sequence). DNA for the CDR3: TGTGCCAGTAGACCGGACAGTCTCTCTGGGGCCAACGTCCTGACTTTC. The encoded protein is CASRPDSLSGANVLTF.

The chain is built from TRBV19 and TRBJ2-7, with 10 bases fitting TRBD1. Germline assignment: CDR1 LNHDA and CDR2 SQIVND (reference sequence). The CDR3 consists of 14 residues. J gave up 3 bases and V 5 bases, and 4 bases lay outside the gene matches. CDR3 DNA: TGTGCCAGTAGTTTTGGGGACAGGGGCTACGAGCAGTACTTC. Its translation: CASSFGDRGYEQYF.

A note on this clone: The sample has other DNA sequences that encode this CDR3 too. The chain joins TRBV5-1 to TRBJ1-2; no clear D gene. Trimming took 0 bases from V and 1 from J, leaving 7 bases between them. The CDR3 consists of 14 residues. From germline, CDR1 is SGHRS and CDR2 YFSETQ. Here the CDR3 DNA reads TGCGCCAGCAGCTTGGAAGGATATAACTATGGCTACACCTTC. Its translation: CASSLEGYNYGYTF. Full variable domain (outside the CDR3, taken from reference TRBV5-1 and TRBJ1-2): KAGVTQTPRYLIKTRGQQVTLSCSPISGHRSVSWYQQTPGQGLQFLFEYFSETQRNKGNFPGRFSGRQFSNSRSEMNVSTLELGDSALYLCASSLEGYNYGYTFGSGTRLTVV.

V and J are TRBV30 and TRBJ1-1, with TRBD1 matching 9 bases. Germline-derived CDR1 and CDR2 are GTSNPN and SVGIG (reference sequence). V lost 0 bases, J lost 5 bases, and 4 bases stayed unmatched. The CDR3 extends over 14 amino acids. This CDR3 reads CAWSVGQGLTEAFF. In DNA form, the CDR3 reads TGTGCCTGGAGTGTAGGACAGGGGTTAACTGAAGCTTTCTTT.

The chain has TRBV3-1 (or the pseudogene TRBV3-2) and TRBJ2-2; D may match TRBD1 or TRBD2 (5 bases each). V shed 0 bases and J shed 4 bases, with 9 bases lying between them. Germline-derived CDR1 and CDR2 are LGHDT and YNNKEL (reference sequence). CDR3 size: 15 residues. The CDR3: CASSQDGGGTGELFF. CDR3 DNA sequence: TGTGCCAGCAGCCAAGATGGGGGTGGCACCGGGGAGCTGTTTTTT.